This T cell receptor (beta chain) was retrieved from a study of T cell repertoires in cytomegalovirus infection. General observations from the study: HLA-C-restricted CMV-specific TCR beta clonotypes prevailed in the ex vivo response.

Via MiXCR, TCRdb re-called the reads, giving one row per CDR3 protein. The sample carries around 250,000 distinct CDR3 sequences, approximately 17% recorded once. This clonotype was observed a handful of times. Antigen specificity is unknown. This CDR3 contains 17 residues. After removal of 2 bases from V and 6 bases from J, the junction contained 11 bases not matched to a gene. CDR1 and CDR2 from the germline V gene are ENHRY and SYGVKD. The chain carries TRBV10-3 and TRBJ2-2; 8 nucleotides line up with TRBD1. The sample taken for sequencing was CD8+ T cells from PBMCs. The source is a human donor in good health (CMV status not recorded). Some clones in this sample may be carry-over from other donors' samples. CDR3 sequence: CAISEPDRGRLAGELFF. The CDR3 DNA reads TGTGCCATCAGTGAGCCCGACAGGGGCAGGCTCGCCGGGGAGCTGTTTTTT.